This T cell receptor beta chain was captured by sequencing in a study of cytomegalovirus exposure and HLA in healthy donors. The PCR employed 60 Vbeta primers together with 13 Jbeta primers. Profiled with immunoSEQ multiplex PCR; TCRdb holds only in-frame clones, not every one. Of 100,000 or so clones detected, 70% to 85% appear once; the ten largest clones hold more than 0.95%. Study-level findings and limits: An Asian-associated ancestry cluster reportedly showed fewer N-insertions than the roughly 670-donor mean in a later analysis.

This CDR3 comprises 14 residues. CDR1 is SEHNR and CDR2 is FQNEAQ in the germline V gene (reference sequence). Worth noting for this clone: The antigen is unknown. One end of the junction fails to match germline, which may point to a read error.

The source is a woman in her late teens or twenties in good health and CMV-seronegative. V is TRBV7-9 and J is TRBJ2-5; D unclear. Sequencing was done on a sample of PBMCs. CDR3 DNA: TGTTCCAGCAGCTCCCGGATAACGGGAGAGACCCAGTACTTC. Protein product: CSSSSRITGETQYF.